This TCR beta chain emerged from a study of T cells expressing NK-cell markers. Overall study: Among eight sequenced donors, seven carried HCMV seropositivity while one was seronegative.

Of note for this clonotype: Its specificity is unknown.

Whole-study results and caveats: The CD3+CD56-NKG2C+ fraction of a few donors was also led by these clonotypes. Among CD8+ T cells from 5 to 7 donors, dominant NKG2C+ clonotypes accounted for roughly 1.0-7.0%.

For each CDR3 protein, TCRdb gives one entry from its re-call of the 5' RACE reads, without DNA. This table lists 90,000 to 130,000 distinct CDR3 sequences. The CDR3 runs 15 residues. Sequenced material: blood T cells: a sorted CD56 or NKG2C T cell subset, CD4+ or CD8+ T cells, or bulk PBMC T cells (not recorded which). This chain uses TRBV12-3 or TRBV12-4 with TRBJ2-1; TCRdb returns TRBD2, unconfirmable since there is no DNA. The receptor was isolated from a woman between 18 and 70 years old in good health. Here the CDR3 reads CASTAGASGGNEQFF.